This T cell receptor beta chain originates from a study of CD8+CD57+ T cells in acquired aplastic anemia. Study-level information: On average, sorted CD4+ and CD8+ cells gave 3 to 4 ug of DNA. Study results and caveats: For CD8+ Simpson's diversity, patients and controls showed no significant difference. Researchers report that approximately 28 CD8+ CDR3 sequences appeared in both patients and controls.

CDR3 and TCR beta VDJ profiling relied on genomic DNA as the template. In TCRdb, the reads were re-called with MiXCR into one record per CDR3 protein. This sample carries 250,000 to 300,000 distinct CDR3 sequences, about 56% of them seen once, and the ten largest clones take 8%. This clonotype was detected once. Its antigen remains unidentified. This clonotype was sampled from a human donor with severe aplastic anemia or a healthy control (not recorded which). Sequencing was carried out using sorted CD4+, CD8+, or CD8+CD57+ T cells (not recorded which) from PBMCs.

For the CDR3, the DNA is TGTGCCAGCAGCCACGCGACAGGGGGCGAGGACTATGGCTACACCTTC. This translates into CASSHATGGEDYGYTF. The chain employs TRBV7-6 and TRBJ1-2; TRBD1 agrees at 10 bases. This CDR3 contains 16 residues. Germline V gene data show CDR1 as SGHVS and CDR2 as FNYEAQ. V gave up 5 bases and J gave up 3 bases; unmatched junction bases: 9.